What follows are 20 T cell receptor beta chains derived from one specimen sequenced in a study of blood T cell repertoires in COVID-19. This table comes from immunoSEQ multiplex PCR, and its TCRdb copy is limited to in-frame clones, with some not included. The sample holds more than 85,000 clones, approximately 82% seen once. Specimen: peripheral blood. These receptors were collected from an older man with acute or convalescent COVID-19.

The gene calls are TRBV5-1 and TRBJ2-4; TRBD1 might be the D (6 bases). This CDR3 comprises 15 residues. V was shortened by 0 bases and J by 1 base, with 8 bases between the two germline ends. Germline CDR1 is SGHRS and CDR2 is YFSETQ. CDR3: CASSLGQAAKNIQYF. CDR3 nucleotide sequence: TGCGCCAGCAGCTTGGGACAGGCCGCCAAAAACATTCAGTACTTC.

The V gene is TRBV5-6, the J gene TRBJ1-1; D not resolved. The CDR3 runs 17 residues. Germline loops: CDR1 SGHDT, CDR2 YYEEEE. The ends were cut back, 2 bases at V and 0 bases at J, with 17 bases in the middle. The CDR3 nucleotides read TGTGCCAGCAGCTTAAACGTCAGGACTAAGTTGAACACTGAAGCTTTCTTT. This encodes CASSLNVRTKLNTEAFF.

This chain connects TRBV19 to TRBJ2-1; weak D call: TRBD1 (7 bases). V dropped 7 bases and J dropped 10 bases, with 23 bases sitting between them. Germline V CDR1 and CDR2: LNHDA, SQIVND (reference sequence). This CDR3 is 15 amino acids long. The CDR3: CASTPPRGQGGEQFF. The CDR3 DNA is TGTGCCAGTACCCCCCCCAGAGGGCAGGGGGGCGAGCAGTTCTTC.

The rearrangement joins TRBV5-1 to TRBJ1-2, with TRBD1 matching over 9 bases. The J segment lost 10 bases and the V segment lost 3 bases, leaving 10 bases of the junction unmatched. The CDR3 is made up of 14 amino acids. Germline lookup yields CDR1 SGHRS and CDR2 YFSETQ. The CDR3 bases are TGCGCCAGCAGCTCAGATACGGGACAGGGACCCTACACCTTC. Its translation: CASSSDTGQGPYTF.

This clone was observed many times. The chain couples TRBV7-9 to TRBJ1-1, with a possible D match to TRBD1 (5 bases). The CDR3 totals 14 residues. CDR1 is SEHNR, CDR2 FQNEAQ, per germline (reference sequence). Trimming left V 8 bases short and J 0 bases short, with 13 bases between. The CDR3 DNA is TGTGCCAGCTCCGGGGGGAGAATGAACACTGAAGCTTTCTTT. Encoded protein: CASSGGRMNTEAFF. Complete variable domain (other parts from reference TRBV7-9 and TRBJ1-1): DTGVSQNPRHKITKRGQNVTFRCDPISEHNRLYWYRQTLGQGPEFLTYFQNEAQLEKSRLLSDRFSAERPKGSFSTLEIQRTEQGDSAMYLCASSGGRMNTEAFFGQGTRLTVV.

The rearrangement joins TRBV19 to TRBJ1-2, with TRBD1 matching 9 bases. J lost 4 bases, V lost 3 bases, and 6 bases had no gene match. The CDR3 is made up of 15 amino acids. Germline V CDR1 and CDR2: LNHDA, SQIVND (reference sequence). The CDR3 DNA reads TGTGCCAGTAGTATCACGGGACAGGGAGGCTATGGCTACACCTTC. This translates into CASSITGQGGYGYTF.

This chain links TRBV9 with TRBJ2-3; D gene ambiguous. The V end was cut by 0 bases, the J end by 4 bases, with 12 bases between. CDR1 SGDLS and CDR2 YYNGEE come from the germline V gene. The CDR3 consists of 15 residues. The CDR3 bases are TGTGCCAGCAGCGTAGCTGGCTCGGAGTCAGATACGCAGTATTTT. It is translated as CASSVAGSESDTQYF.

V usage is TRBV9 and J usage is TRBJ1-4, with 10 bases aligning to TRBD1. This CDR3 has 14 amino acids. V lost 2 bases to trimming and J lost 7 bases; unmatched junction nucleotides: 2. Germline loops: CDR1 SGDLS, CDR2 YYNGEE. CDR3 in DNA: TGTGCCAGCAGCGTGACAGGGGGCGGTGAAAAACTGTTTTTT. Translating gives CASSVTGGGEKLFF.

This clone was found a few times. The chain couples TRBV7-9 to TRBJ2-7, with a weak D call TRBD1 (5 bases). CDR3 length: 13 residues. CDR1 is SEHNR, CDR2 FQNEAQ, per germline (reference sequence). Trimming shortened V by 3 bases and J by 2 bases, and 8 bases separated the two germline ends. The CDR3 nucleotides are TGTGCCAGCAGCTTTGACAGAGCCTACGAGCAGTACTTC. As protein: CASSFDRAYEQYF.

The chain has TRBV10-2 and TRBJ1-1; D remains ambiguous. V dropped 10 bases and J dropped 0 bases, with 15 bases sitting between them. The CDR3 spans 14 residues. The germline V gene encodes CDR1 WSHSY and CDR2 SAAADI. The CDR3 loop reads CATSGGLMNTEAFF. The CDR3 region has the DNA TGCGCCACCTCGGGAGGCCTCATGAACACTGAAGCTTTCTTT.

This chain connects TRBV3-1 (or the pseudogene TRBV3-2) to TRBJ2-1; 8 bases match TRBD1. The ends lost 7 bases at V and 10 bases at J; junction bases unmatched: 15. The CDR3 length is 15 residues. Germline loops: CDR1 LGHDT, CDR2 YNNKEL (reference sequence). CDR3 coding DNA: TGTGCCAGCACCTCAGACAGGGGATATGATGGAGAGCAGTTCTTC. Protein product: CASTSDRGYDGEQFF.

The chain combines TRBV14 with TRBJ2-3; 8 bases match TRBD2. Germline CDR1 and CDR2: SGHDN and FVKESK. The CDR3 loop spans 17 amino acids. Trimming cost V 4 bases and J 5 bases; bases outside gene matches: 14. CDR3 region: CASSPRLAGLNGDTQYF. In DNA, the CDR3 is TGTGCCAGCAGCCCCCGGCTAGCGGGTCTTAATGGAGATACGCAGTATTTT.

This clone was observed a single time. This chain links TRBV4-3 with TRBJ2-3; the D is unclear. CDR3 length: 15 amino acids. Trimming left V 0 bases short and J 6 bases short, with 13 bases between. The germline CDR1 and CDR2 sequences are LGHNA and YSLEER. The CDR3 reads CASSQEAGFPDTQYF. The CDR3 nucleotides are TGCGCCAGCAGCCAAGAAGCAGGCTTCCCCGATACGCAGTATTTT.

The rearrangement joins TRBV7-3 to TRBJ1-6, with a possible D match to TRBD1 (6 bases). V lost 4 bases, J lost 7 bases, and 14 bases lay in between. CDR3 length equals 15 residues. Germline-derived CDR1 and CDR2 are SGHTA and FQGTGA. As DNA, the CDR3 is TGTGCCAGCAGCTCCGACGGGGGGCTAAATTCACCCCTCCACTTT. This codes for CASSSDGGLNSPLHF. The full variable domain, rest sourced from reference TRBV7-3 and TRBJ1-6, is GAGVSQTPSNKVTEKGKYVELRCDPISGHTALYWYRQSLGQGPEFLIYFQGTGAADDSGLPNDRFFAVRPEGSVSTLKIQRTERGDSAVYLCASSSDGGLNSPLHFGNGTRLTVT.

The chain recombines TRBV5-4 with TRBJ2-4; 7 nucleotides align to TRBD2. J was trimmed by 7 bases and V by 1 base; bases with no gene match: 5. This CDR3 spans 14 amino acids. Per germline, CDR1 SGHNT and CDR2 YYREEE (reference sequence). CDR3 in amino acids: CASSLSGGRNIQYF. CDR3 sequence (DNA): TGTGCCAGCAGCTTGTCGGGAGGACGGAACATTCAGTACTTC.

The chain joins TRBV5-6 to TRBJ2-7; no reliable D call. Germline V gene lookup returns CDR1 SGHDT and CDR2 YYEEEE. V lost 2 bases and J 3 bases, leaving 15 bases between the germline ends. This CDR3 has 15 amino acids. The CDR3 DNA follows: TGTGCCAGCAGCTTCCTTCATAGACGGAGCTACGAGCAGTACTTC. This encodes CASSFLHRRSYEQYF.

This clone was seen only once. The chain joins TRBV10-3 to TRBJ2-3; D is undetermined. Trimming removed 6 bases at V and 0 bases at J, with 19 bases between. Germline V gene sequence: CDR1 ENHRY, CDR2 SYGVKD. There are 17 residues in the CDR3. As DNA, the CDR3 is TGTGCCATCAGAGACCTTTCTAGACGGAATAGCACAGATACGCAGTATTTT. Its protein product is CAIRDLSRRNSTDTQYF.

The chain couples TRBV6-5 to TRBJ1-1; D is unclear. V was cut by 2 bases and J by 0 bases, with 7 bases left in between. There are 14 residues in the CDR3. Germline CDR1 MNHEY, CDR2 SVGAGI. CDR3 in amino acids: CASSYGNMNTEAFF. The DNA of the CDR3 is TGTGCCAGCAGTTACGGCAACATGAACACTGAAGCTTTCTTT.

This clone has only a few counts. This sequence joins TRBV9 and TRBJ2-7, with TRBD2 identical over 7 bases. Trimming cost V 3 bases and J 5 bases; bases outside gene matches: 11. Germline V CDR1 and CDR2: SGDLS, YYNGEE. The CDR3 contains 15 residues. In DNA, the CDR3 is TGTGCCAGCAGCGCAGCCGGGACTATCACCCACGAGCAGTACTTC. This translates into CASSAAGTITHEQYF.

This clone appeared many times. This chain uses TRBV6-2 or TRBV6-3 with TRBJ1-1; 8 bases agree with TRBD1. J lost 5 bases, V lost 5 bases, and 13 bases had no gene match. Germline V CDR1 and CDR2: MNHEY, SVGEGT. The CDR3 contains 16 residues. The CDR3 DNA is TGTGCCAGCAGTCGAGCTCGACAGGGGAAAAGGACTGAAGCTTTCTTT. This gives the protein CASSRARQGKRTEAFF.